One and the same sample provided the 25 T cell receptor beta chains below, sequenced in a study of CD8 T cells in ankylosing spondylitis. Study-level points and caveats: A motif in TCR beta, a set of under 10 highly homologous variants, appeared characteristic of ankylosing spondylitis blood.

These receptors lack a known antigen. Via MiXCR, TCRdb re-called the 5' RACE reads, giving one row per CDR3 protein. The sample has about 330,000 distinct CDR3 sequences; approximately 8.2% are singletons. Input material: blood, either unsorted or a sorted T cell fraction (not recorded which). The receptors derive from a male donor with ankylosing spondylitis.

The table lists this clonotype with a few counts. V is TRBV20-1 and J is TRBJ2-7; perhaps TRBD2 as D (5 bases). Germline V CDR1 and CDR2: DFQATT, SNEGSKA (reference sequence). CDR3 length equals 12 residues. The germline V and J ends were trimmed by 5 bases and 1 base, with 9 bases remaining between them. CDR3 amino acids: CSAPRRSYEQYF. The CDR3 DNA sequence: TGCAGTGCTCCGCGGAGGTCCTACGAGCAGTACTTC.

There are many counts of this clonotype. The CDR3 sequence is CASSRVVNEQFF. CDR3 nucleotides: TGTGCCAGCAGCAGGGTGGTTAATGAGCAGTTCTTC. This chain joins TRBV9 and TRBJ2-1; no definite D call. Trimming stripped 4 bases from V and 7 bases from J, with 9 bases between. From germline, CDR1 is SGDLS and CDR2 YYNGEE. The CDR3 sequence is 12 residues long.

The genes are TRBV5-3 and TRBJ1-5; D possibly corresponds to TRBD1 (5 bases). TRBV5-3 is recorded as an ORF, its role being uncertain. Trimming shortened V by 2 bases and J by 0 bases, and 21 bases separated the two germline ends. This CDR3 is 19 amino acids long. CDR3 nucleotide sequence: TGTGCCAGAAGCTTTTTATCCAGGGTGGTGTCGTATAGCAATCAGCCCCAGCATTTT. It specifies CARSFLSRVVSYSNQPQHF.

There are a few counts of this clonotype. This chain uses TRBV6-6 with TRBJ2-1, with a weak D call TRBD1 (6 bases). The germline CDR1 and CDR2 sequences are MNHNY and SVGAGI (reference sequence). Deletions cut 7 bases from V and 5 bases from J, with 12 bases between. This CDR3 contains 13 residues. The chain's CDR3 is CASTLDRNNEQFF. In DNA, the CDR3 is TGTGCCAGCACTTTAGACAGGAACAATGAGCAGTTCTTC.

This clonotype was counted only a few times. The gene calls are TRBV12-3 or TRBV12-4 and TRBJ2-3; 11 positions agree with TRBD2. CDR3 length: 16 amino acids. Trimming cost V 5 bases and J 7 bases; bases outside gene matches: 11. The CDR3 spells CASSHRLAGSSNTQYF. The CDR3 DNA reads as TGTGCCAGCAGTCACCGACTAGCGGGATCGTCGAATACGCAGTATTTT.

This clonotype was seen only a few times. The V gene is TRBV19, the J gene TRBJ1-1; D may be TRBD1 (5 bases). Trimming stripped 6 bases from V and 1 base from J, with 18 bases between. The CDR3 is made up of 16 amino acids. Germline lookup yields CDR1 LNHDA and CDR2 SQIVND (reference sequence). The CDR3 loop reads CASRSGAGRRNTEAFF. CDR3 in DNA: TGTGCCAGTAGAAGCGGGGCGGGACGGAGGAACACTGAAGCTTTCTTT.

The chain combines TRBV7-2 with TRBJ1-4; D gene uncertain. CDR1 and CDR2 (germline): SGHTA, FQGNSA. V was cut by 5 bases and J by 1 base, with 14 bases left in between. This CDR3 comprises 16 residues. The CDR3 DNA is TGTGCCAGCAGCCTCGACTGGACGCGAACTAATGAAAAACTGTTTTTT. It translates to CASSLDWTRTNEKLFF.

The rearrangement links TRBV5-1 to TRBJ2-5, with a tentative D call TRBD2 (5 bases). Trimming shortened V by 0 bases and J by 2 bases, and 8 bases separated the two germline ends. From germline, CDR1 is SGHRS and CDR2 YFSETQ. The CDR3 runs to 14 residues. The DNA of the CDR3 is TGCGCCAGCAGCTTGGCCCAGCGGCAAGAGACCCAGTACTTC. Translation: CASSLAQRQETQYF.

This clonotype was counted ten times or more. The chain employs TRBV29-1 and TRBJ2-1, with D tentatively TRBD1 (5 bases). Germline V lookup: CDR1 SQVTM, CDR2 ANQGSEA. The CDR3 is 13 amino acids. Trimming removed 3 bases at V and 5 bases at J, with 11 bases between. CDR3 loop: CSVEGPPHNEQFF. DNA for the CDR3: TGCAGCGTTGAGGGGCCGCCCCACAATGAGCAGTTCTTC.

This clonotype was seen at least ten times. The chain carries TRBV28 and TRBJ1-4; D remains ambiguous. Per the germline V gene, CDR1 is MDHEN and CDR2 is SYDVKM. This CDR3 region has 16 residues. Trimming left V 2 bases short and J 4 bases short, with 14 bases between. In DNA form, the CDR3 reads TGTGCCAGCAGTTTAATGGCTCTACGACATAATGAAAAACTGTTTTTT. Its protein product is CASSLMALRHNEKLFF.

This chain connects TRBV20-1 to TRBJ2-1, with D perhaps TRBD1 (5 bases). The CDR3 loop spans 20 amino acids. The germline CDR1 and CDR2 sequences are DFQATT and SNEGSKA (reference sequence). The V gene lost 5 bases and the J gene lost 0 bases, with 29 bases spanning the gap. CDR3 residues: CSAGPNARASGWSSYNEQFF. CDR3 nucleotides: TGCAGTGCTGGCCCTAACGCCAGGGCGTCCGGGTGGAGCTCCTACAATGAGCAGTTCTTC.

This clonotype was detected many times. The chain carries TRBV4-2 and TRBJ2-7; TRBD1 matches 10 bases. This CDR3 contains 14 residues. The V gene's germline CDR1 is LGHNA and CDR2 YNFKEQ. Trimming removed 4 bases from V and 4 bases from J; junction bases left unmatched: 4. DNA for the CDR3: TGTGCCAGCAGCCCGGGACAGGGGAGATACGAGCAGTACTTC. Protein product: CASSPGQGRYEQYF.

This clonotype occurred a few times. V usage is TRBV20-1 and J usage is TRBJ2-7, with 7 bases that match TRBD1. V lost 3 bases, J lost 3 bases, and 17 bases stayed unmatched. Germline CDR1 DFQATT, CDR2 SNEGSKA (reference sequence). The CDR3 is made up of 17 amino acids. The CDR3 DNA sequence: TGCAGTGCTAGGGACGACGCTCGACAGGGCCCCTTCTACGAGCAGTACTTC. This sequence encodes CSARDDARQGPFYEQYF.

CDR3 coding DNA: TGTGCCAGCAGCTTTGGGACTAGAGGCGATGAGCAGTTCTTC. Its translation: CASSFGTRGDEQFF. This chain links TRBV7-2 with TRBJ2-1, with 8 positions matching TRBD2. There are 14 residues in the CDR3. The germline V gene encodes CDR1 SGHTA and CDR2 FQGNSA. V lost 3 bases and J lost 8; bases outside the gene matches: 6.

This rearrangement joins TRBV12-3 or TRBV12-4 to TRBJ1-5, with D perhaps TRBD1 (6 bases). This CDR3 is 16 amino acids long. Trimming pared 6 bases from V and 6 bases from J, leaving 21 bases between. CDR3 region: CASSPPGHANSQPQHF. CDR3 DNA: TGTGCCAGCAGCCCTCCGGGACACGCCAACAGTCAGCCCCAGCATTTT.

This clonotype was found a few times. The chain has TRBV7-8 and TRBJ2-7; TRBD2 aligns across 11 bases. V lost 4 bases, J lost 11 bases, and 13 bases stayed unmatched. Germline V gene lookup returns CDR1 SGHVS and CDR2 FQNEAQ. The CDR3 runs to 15 residues. In DNA form, the CDR3 reads TGTGCCAGCAGCTATAGCGGGAGGGCCTTTCCTCCAGAGTACTTC. Amino acid sequence: CASSYSGRAFPPEYF.

The sample holds a few counts of this clonotype. CDR3 loop: CASSSRERNTEAFF. Here the CDR3 DNA reads TGTGCCAGCAGTTCGAGAGAAAGAAACACTGAAGCTTTCTTT. This chain uses TRBV12-3 or TRBV12-4 with TRBJ1-1; D not certain. This CDR3 spans 14 amino acids. V lost 4 bases to trimming and J lost 2 bases, with 11 bases between them.

This clonotype showed up just a few times. The chain has TRBV5-1 and TRBJ2-3, with 7 bases aligning to TRBD1. J was trimmed by 3 bases and V by 1 base; bases with no gene match: 5. This CDR3 contains 15 residues. CDR1 and CDR2 from the germline V gene are SGHRS and YFSETQ. Here the CDR3 DNA reads TGCGCCAGCAGCTTGTTCAACAGGGGTACAGATACGCAGTATTTT. This sequence encodes CASSLFNRGTDTQYF.

This clonotype has ten or more counts. The chain links TRBV20-1 to TRBJ2-1; 11 positions match TRBD2. CDR3 length: 15 amino acids. The V and J ends lost 6 bases and 4 bases, in that order; junction bases with no gene match: 8. CDR1 and CDR2 from the germline V gene are DFQATT and SNEGSKA (reference sequence). CDR3 DNA: TGCAGTGCCCCGACTAGCGGGATAGATTACAATGAGCAGTTCTTC. Translation gives CSAPTSGIDYNEQFF.

This clonotype has a count of ten or more. The chain uses TRBV5-1 and TRBJ2-2; D may be TRBD2 (6 bases). The CDR3 runs 14 residues. Between the trimmed V and J ends, which lost 4 bases and 4 bases, there was a span of 11 bases. Germline CDR1 and CDR2: SGHRS and YFSETQ. The CDR3 is CASSIPGVTGELFF. CDR3 DNA sequence: TGCGCCAGCAGCATTCCGGGGGTCACCGGGGAGCTGTTTTTT.

This clonotype has a handful of counts. The chain joins TRBV18 to TRBJ2-7; 7 nucleotides line up with TRBD1. Germline assignment: CDR1 KGHSH and CDR2 LQKENI. The CDR3 totals 15 residues. V lost 2 bases, J lost 2 bases, and 6 bases stayed unmatched. The CDR3 nucleotides read TGTGCCAGCTCACCAACGGGACAGAACGCCTACGAGCAGTACTTC. Its translation: CASSPTGQNAYEQYF. Looking up the rest from reference TRBV18 and TRBJ2-7 gives the full variable domain: NAGVMQNPRHLVRRRGQEARLRCSPMKGHSHVYWYRQLPEEGLKFMVYLQKENIIDESGMPKERFSAEFPKEGPSILRIQQVVRGDSAAYFCASSPTGQNAYEQYFGPGTRLTVT.

The rearrangement joins TRBV15 to TRBJ2-1; D is unclear. The germline V gene encodes CDR1 LNHNV and CDR2 YYDKDF (reference sequence). CDR3 length: 14 residues. V lost 2 bases to trimming and J lost 4 bases, with 9 bases between them. CDR3 residues: CATSRFRRYNEQFF. The CDR3 DNA sequence: TGTGCCACCAGCAGATTTAGACGATACAATGAGCAGTTCTTC.

The chain recombines TRBV7-9 with TRBJ2-1; TRBD2 is a possible D gene (6 bases). Trimming removed 7 bases from V and 2 bases from J, with 12 bases in between. The CDR3 has 14 residues. CDR1 is SEHNR, CDR2 FQNEAQ, per germline (reference sequence). In nucleotides, the CDR3 is TGTGCCAGCATTAGCAGGACTACCTACAATGAGCAGTTCTTC. The encoded protein is CASISRTTYNEQFF. The entire variable domain, with the rest obtained from reference TRBV7-9 and TRBJ2-1, is as follows: DTGVSQNPRHKITKRGQNVTFRCDPISEHNRLYWYRQTLGQGPEFLTYFQNEAQLEKSRLLSDRFSAERPKGSFSTLEIQRTEQGDSAMYLCASISRTTYNEQFFGPGTRLTVL.

This clonotype came up a few times. The chain couples TRBV11-2 to TRBJ2-3; the match to TRBD2 covers 8 bases. After removal of 5 bases from V and 3 bases from J, the junction contained 13 bases not matched to a gene. CDR3 length: 17 amino acids. Per the germline V gene, CDR1 is SGHAT and CDR2 is FQNNGV. DNA of the CDR3: TGTGCCAGCAGCCCGGGGCTCAGCGGGAGAAGGACAGATACGCAGTATTTT. Translation gives CASSPGLSGRRTDTQYF.

This chain connects TRBV29-1 to TRBJ1-2; D unresolved. The CDR3 has 13 residues. The germline V gene has CDR1 SQVTM and CDR2 ANQGSEA. V was trimmed by 1 base and J by 4 bases, leaving 10 bases between them. The CDR3 spells CSVEASLGYGYTF. CDR3 sequence (DNA): TGCAGCGTTGAAGCGAGCCTGGGCTATGGCTACACCTTC.